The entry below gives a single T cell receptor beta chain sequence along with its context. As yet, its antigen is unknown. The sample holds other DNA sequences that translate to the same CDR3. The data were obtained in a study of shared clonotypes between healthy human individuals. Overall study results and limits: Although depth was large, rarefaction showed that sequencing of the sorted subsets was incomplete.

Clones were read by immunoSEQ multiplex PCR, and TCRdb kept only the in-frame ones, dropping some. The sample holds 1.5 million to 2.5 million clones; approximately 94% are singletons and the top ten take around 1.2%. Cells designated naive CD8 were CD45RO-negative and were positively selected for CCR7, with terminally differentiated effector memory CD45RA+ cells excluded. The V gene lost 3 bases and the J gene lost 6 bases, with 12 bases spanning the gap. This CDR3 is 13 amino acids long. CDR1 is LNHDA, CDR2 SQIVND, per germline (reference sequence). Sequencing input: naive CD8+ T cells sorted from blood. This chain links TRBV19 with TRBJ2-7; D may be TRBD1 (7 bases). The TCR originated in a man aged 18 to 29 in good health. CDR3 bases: TGTGCCAGTAGTATTGACAGGGAGGCCGAGCAGTACTTC. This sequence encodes CASSIDREAEQYF.